This entry features one TCR beta chain sequence. Its target is unknown. Time point in this sample: newly diagnosed GD, antithyroid drugs for less than 3 months. PBMC RNA served as the TCR library source. Per the germline V gene, CDR1 is DFQATT and CDR2 is SNEGSKA (reference sequence). The CDR3 loop spans 17 amino acids. Trimming took 1 base from V and 4 from J; bases not matched to a gene: 11. This entry comes from a study of regulatory T cells in long-lasting Graves disease. Researchers made TCR beta libraries by using iRepertoire HTBI primers and running Arm-PCR on CDR3 regions. TCRdb re-derived calls from the multiplex PCR reads in MiXCR, one entry per CDR3 protein. The sample contains about 620,000 distinct CDR3 sequences, roughly 15% of which appear only once. General observations from the study: Thyroid tissue was not sampled; only peripheral blood was.

These data were likewise used in another study, on T cells in Graves' hyperthyroidism and ophthalmopathy. That study adds: Blood held most thyroid clonotypes expanded above 0.001 frequency.

This sequence originates from a woman aged 25 to 39 with Graves disease. The chain joins TRBV20-1 to TRBJ2-1; 9 nucleotides line up with TRBD2. The sample here was peripheral blood mononuclear cells (PBMCs), taken at new diagnosis, from a patient treated with antithyroid drugs. The CDR3 DNA is TGCAGTGCTAGAGCGAGAAGACTAGCGGAAATTTACAATGAGCAGTTCTTC. This gives the protein CSARARRLAEIYNEQFF.